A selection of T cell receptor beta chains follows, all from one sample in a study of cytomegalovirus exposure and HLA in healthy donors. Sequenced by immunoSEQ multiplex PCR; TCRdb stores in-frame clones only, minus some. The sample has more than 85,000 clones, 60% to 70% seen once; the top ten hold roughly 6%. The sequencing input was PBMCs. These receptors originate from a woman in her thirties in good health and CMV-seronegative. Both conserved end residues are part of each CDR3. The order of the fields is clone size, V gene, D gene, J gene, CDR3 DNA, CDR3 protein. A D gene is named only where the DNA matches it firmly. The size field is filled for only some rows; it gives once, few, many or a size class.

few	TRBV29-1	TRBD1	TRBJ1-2	TGCAGCGTCAAGGACAGGGGAAGCTATGGCTACACCTTC	CSVKDRGSYGYTF
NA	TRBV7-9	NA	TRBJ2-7	TGTGCCAGCAGCCCCCCCCCGGCCGGACAGACCCTCTACGAGCAGTACTTC	CASSPPPAGQTLYEQYF
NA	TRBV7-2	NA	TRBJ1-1	TGTGCCAGCAGACCAGGACTTCAGTTGTTGGCTTTCTTT	CASRPGLQLLAFF
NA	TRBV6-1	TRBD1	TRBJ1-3	TGTGCCAGCAGTGAAGCAGGGGGCGCAGGAGGAAACACCATATATTTT	CASSEAGGAGGNTIYF
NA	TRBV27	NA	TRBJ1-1	TGTGCCAGCAGAATAGCAGGGGAGGGCTTGGCTGAAGCTTTCTTT	CASRIAGEGLAEAFF
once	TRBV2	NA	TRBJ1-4	TGTGCCAGCAGTGTCAGTCATGAAAAACTGTTTTTT	CASSVSHEKLFF
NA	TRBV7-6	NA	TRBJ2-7	TGTGCCAGCAGCTTAGAACAGACGGGAAGCTACGAGCAGTACTTC	CASSLEQTGSYEQYF
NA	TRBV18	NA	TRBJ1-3	TGTGCCAGCTCACCGTACCTCAGAAGCGCCTCTGGAAACACCATATATTTT	CASSPYLRSASGNTIYF
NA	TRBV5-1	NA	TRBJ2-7	TGCGCCAGCAGCTTGTCCAGGGGATTAAGAAACGAGCAGTACTTC	CASSLSRGLRNEQYF
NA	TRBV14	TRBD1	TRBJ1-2	TGTGCCAGCAGCCGGGACAGCAAAAACTATGGCTACACCTTC	CASSRDSKNYGYTF
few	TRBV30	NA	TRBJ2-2	TGTGCCTGGAGGCCGTGGGCTAGCGCAAATCCCGGGGAGCTGTTTTTT	CAWRPWASANPGELFF
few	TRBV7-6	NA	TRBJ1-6	TGTGCCAGCAGCCCAGGGGCGGGCATTTCACCCCTCCACTTT	CASSPGAGISPLHF
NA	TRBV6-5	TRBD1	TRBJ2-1	TGTGCCAGCAGCATGGGACAGGGTAGCATCAATGAGCAGCTCTTC	CASSMGQGSINEQLF
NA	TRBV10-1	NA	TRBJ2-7	TGCGCCAGCAGCGGGACTCTTACCTACGAGCAGTACTTC	CASSGTLTYEQYF
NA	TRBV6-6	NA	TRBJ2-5	TGTGCCAGCAGTTCACCTCAGGGGTACCAAGAGACCCAGTACTTC	CASSSPQGYQETQYF
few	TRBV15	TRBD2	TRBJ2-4	TGTGCCACCGCGGGGGTAGCCAAAAACATTCAGTACTTC	CATAGVAKNIQYF
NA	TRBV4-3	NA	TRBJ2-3	TGCGCCAGCAGCCTCAGGGCCGTGTTAGGCACAGATACGCAGTATTTT	CASSLRAVLGTDTQYF
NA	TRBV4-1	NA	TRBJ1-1	TGCGCCAGCAGCCACCGGGATTCGAACACTGAAGCTTTCTTT	CASSHRDSNTEAFF
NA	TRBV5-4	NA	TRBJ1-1	TGTGCCAGCACCTTCGACAGTTTCACTGAAGCTTTCTTT	CASTFDSFTEAFF
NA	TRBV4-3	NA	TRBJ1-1	TGCGCCAGCAGCCAAGAAGCTCGGGGGGCGAACACTGAAGCTTTCTTT	CASSQEARGANTEAFF
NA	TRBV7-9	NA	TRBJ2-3	TGTGCCAGCAGCCGGGAGAGCACAGATACGCAGTATTTT	CASSRESTDTQYF
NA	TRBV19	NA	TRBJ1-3	TGTGCCAGTAGTATAAATGGGCACGGAAACACCATATATTTT	CASSINGHGNTIYF
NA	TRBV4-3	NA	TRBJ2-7	TGCGCCAGCAGCCAATTTACCGGGTTTGTCTACGAGCAGTACTTC	CASSQFTGFVYEQYF
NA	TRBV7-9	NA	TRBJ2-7	TGTGCCAGCAGCTTAGTAGTCGACGAGCAGTACTTC	CASSLVVDEQYF
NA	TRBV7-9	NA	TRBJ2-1	TGTGCCAGCAGCCTCACAGGTAGCTCCTACAATGAGCAGTTCTTC	CASSLTGSSYNEQFF
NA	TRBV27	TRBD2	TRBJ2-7	TGTGCCAGCAGTCGTGGGGCTAGCGGGGGGCTCTACGAGCAGTACTTC	CASSRGASGGLYEQYF
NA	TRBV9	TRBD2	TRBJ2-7	TGTGCCAGCAGCGCGTTGGGAGGGGTCTCCTACGAGCAGTACTTC	CASSALGGVSYEQYF